The T cell receptor (beta chain) under discussion was sequenced for a study of cytomegalovirus exposure and HLA in healthy donors. Study-wide context: Across some 400 genotyped donors, approximately 81% landed in the Caucasian-associated ancestry cluster.

Unrecorded immune exposure was likely among donors, who were nominally healthy when sampled. Findings and caveats of the study: Most CMV-associated TCR beta chains appeared HLA-restricted in a later analysis. Among donors in an Asian-associated ancestry cluster, a later analysis reportedly found fewer N-insertions than the approximately 700-donor mean.

It was with 60 Vbeta and 13 Jbeta primers that the PCR ran. Method: immunoSEQ multiplex PCR; TCRdb's copy keeps in-frame clones and lacks some. The sample includes about 93,000 clones, around 80% seen only once; the top ten take around 7%. Remarks on this clone: Antigen specificity is unknown.

The CDR3 has 15 residues. V was pared by 7 bases and J by 8 bases, with 23 bases between. The germline gives CDR1 MDHEN, CDR2 SYDVKM. The chain is built from TRBV28 and TRBJ1-2; D not certain. Sequenced input: PBMCs. This TCR came from a man younger than 40 in good health and CMV-seronegative. As DNA, the CDR3 is TGTGCCAGCACCGTACCCCGAGATGGGAGCGGAGGCTACACCTTC. It translates to CASTVPRDGSGGYTF.